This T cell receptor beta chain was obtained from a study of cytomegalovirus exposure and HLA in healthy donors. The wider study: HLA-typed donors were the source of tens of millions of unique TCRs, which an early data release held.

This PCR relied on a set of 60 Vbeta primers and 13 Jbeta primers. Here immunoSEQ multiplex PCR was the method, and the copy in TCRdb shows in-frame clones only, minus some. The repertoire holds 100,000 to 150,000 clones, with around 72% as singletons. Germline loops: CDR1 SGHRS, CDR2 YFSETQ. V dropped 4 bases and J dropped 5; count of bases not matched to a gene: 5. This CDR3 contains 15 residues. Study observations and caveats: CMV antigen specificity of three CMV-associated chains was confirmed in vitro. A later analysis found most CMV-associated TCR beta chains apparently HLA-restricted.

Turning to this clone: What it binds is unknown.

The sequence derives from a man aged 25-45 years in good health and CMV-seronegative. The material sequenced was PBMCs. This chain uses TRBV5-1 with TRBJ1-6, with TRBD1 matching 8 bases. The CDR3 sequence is CASSRGTGNNSPLHF. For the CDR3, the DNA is TGCGCCAGCAGCAGGGGGACAGGAAATAATTCACCCCTCCACTTT.